The 30 T cell receptor beta chains below come from one sample, sequenced in a study of cytomegalovirus exposure and HLA in healthy donors. PCR was performed using 60 Vbeta and 13 Jbeta primers. Assay used: immunoSEQ multiplex PCR; TCRdb lists only in-frame clones, some missing. The sample has approximately 100,000 clones, approximately 80% seen once; the top ten hold over 2%. Specimen: PBMCs. The receptors here all came from a young man in good health and CMV-seronegative.

The V and J genes are TRBV6-5 and TRBJ1-1, with D perhaps TRBD1 (5 bases). This CDR3 is 14 amino acids long. Germline V CDR1 and CDR2: MNHEY, SVGAGI. V was clipped by 5 bases and J by 0 bases, with 10 bases between them. The chain's CDR3 is CASSKVTVNTEAFF. CDR3 DNA: TGTGCCAGCAGTAAAGTGACAGTGAACACTGAAGCTTTCTTT.

The rearrangement uses TRBV6-5 and TRBJ2-3; 7 bases are a match to TRBD2. The CDR3 sequence is 16 residues long. The germline V gene has CDR1 MNHEY and CDR2 SVGAGI. Trimming at V came to 1 base and at J to 8 bases, leaving 12 bases not matched to a gene. CDR3: CASSYYSAGDRSTQYF. For the CDR3, the DNA is TGTGCCAGCAGTTACTACTCGGCGGGGGACCGCAGTACGCAGTATTTT.

In this sample, this clone turned up once. The chain links TRBV4-2 to TRBJ2-3; 9 bases align to TRBD2. CDR3 length equals 16 residues. V gave up 1 base and J gave up 5 bases; unmatched junction bases: 7. Germline assignment: CDR1 LGHNA and CDR2 YNFKEQ. The CDR3 sequence is CASSQVGSGGGDTQYF. CDR3 in DNA: TGTGCCAGCAGCCAAGTGGGTAGCGGGGGTGGAGATACGCAGTATTTT.

This sequence joins TRBV7-9 and TRBJ2-2; 8 nucleotides line up with TRBD2. The CDR3 extends over 18 amino acids. V trimming: 5 bases; J trimming: 4 bases; junction bases outside the gene matches: 15. The germline CDR1 and CDR2 sequences are SEHNR and FQNEAQ (reference sequence). CDR3 in DNA: TGTGCCAGCAGCGCTCCGGGTGGTAGCGGGACGGTCACCGGGGAGCTGTTTTTT. Its translation is CASSAPGGSGTVTGELFF.

This rearrangement joins TRBV11-2 to TRBJ1-1; D ambiguous. The CDR3 is made up of 16 amino acids. V lost 3 bases and J 1 base, leaving 15 bases between the germline ends. Germline assignment: CDR1 SGHAT and CDR2 FQNNGV. CDR3 loop: CASSLARHSRNTEAFF. CDR3 sequence (DNA): TGTGCCAGCAGCTTGGCCCGACACTCCAGGAACACTGAAGCTTTCTTT.

This clone was detected only once. This rearrangement joins TRBV11-2 to TRBJ2-7; weak D call: TRBD2 (6 bases). CDR1 and CDR2 from the germline V gene are SGHAT and FQNNGV. This CDR3 contains 15 residues. Trimming left V 0 bases short and J 3 bases short, with 12 bases between. CDR3: CASSLEIGGLYEQYF. In nucleotides, the CDR3 is TGTGCCAGCAGCTTAGAAATCGGGGGACTCTACGAGCAGTACTTC.

The chain is built from TRBV9 and TRBJ2-5; TRBD2 matches at 12 bases. The CDR3 runs to 16 residues. V was clipped by 3 bases and J by 1 base; unmatched bases: 4. Germline CDR1 reads SGDLS; CDR2 reads YYNGEE. CDR3 sequence reads: CASSAGLAGTQETQYF. The CDR3 bases are TGTGCCAGCAGCGCCGGACTAGCGGGGACCCAAGAGACCCAGTACTTC.

The V call is TRBV7-8, the J call TRBJ1-5; a weak D match, TRBD1 (5 bases). The CDR3 extends over 16 amino acids. Trimming left V 4 bases short and J 0 bases short, with 13 bases between. Looked up from germline, CDR1 is SGHVS and CDR2 is FQNEAQ. In nucleotides, the CDR3 is TGTGCCAGCAGCTCCAGAGGAGGGGATAGCAATCAGCCCCAGCATTTT. Translation gives CASSSRGGDSNQPQHF.

This clone was counted between two and nine times. The rearrangement uses TRBV29-1 and TRBJ1-5, with a possible D match to TRBD1 (5 bases). V lost 6 bases and J lost 3, with 15 bases in between. Germline V lookup: CDR1 SQVTM, CDR2 ANQGSEA. The CDR3 is 14 amino acids. The CDR3: CSVSSGGINQPQHF. For the CDR3, the DNA is TGCAGCGTATCCTCGGGGGGAATCAATCAGCCCCAGCATTTT. Based on the CDR3 plus reference TRBV29-1 and TRBJ1-5, the full variable domain is SAVISQKPSRDICQRGTSLTIQCQVDSQVTMMFWYRQQPGQSLTLIATANQGSEATYESGFVIDKFPISRPNLTFSTLTVSNMSPEDSSIYLCSVSSGGINQPQHFGDGTRLSIL.

The chain links TRBV30 to TRBJ1-2; TRBD1 is a possible D gene (5 bases). V lost 4 bases, J lost 4 bases, and 13 bases lay in between. This CDR3 is built from 13 residues. Germline lookup yields CDR1 GTSNPN and CDR2 SVGIG (reference sequence). The CDR3 bases are TGTGCCTGGACGGGTATGGGGCTCTATGGCTACACCTTC. Its translation: CAWTGMGLYGYTF.

The chain uses TRBV5-1 and TRBJ1-2, with 7 bases matching TRBD1. Germline loops: CDR1 SGHRS, CDR2 YFSETQ. J was trimmed by 4 bases and V by 4 bases; bases with no gene match: 13. This CDR3 has 16 amino acids. The CDR3 DNA is TGCGCCAGCAGCCTTGGACCGGGACAGAAATTCTATGGCTACACCTTC. It is translated as CASSLGPGQKFYGYTF.

The chain links TRBV2 to TRBJ1-1; 9 bases match TRBD1. With 7 bases clipped from V and 5 bases from J, the junction kept 8 bases outside the gene matches. This CDR3 region has 14 residues. Germline assignment: CDR1 SNHLY and CDR2 FYNNEI. CDR3 coding DNA: TGTGCCAGCACTGGACAGGGGCAAGGAACTGAAGCTTTCTTT. Encoded protein: CASTGQGQGTEAFF.

The chain uses TRBV14 and TRBJ1-6, with a weak D call TRBD1 (6 bases). V gave up 6 bases and J gave up 8 bases, with 11 bases separating them. From germline, CDR1 is SGHDN and CDR2 FVKESK. This CDR3 comprises 13 residues. CDR3 in DNA: TGTGCCAGCAGTGCACGGACAGATTCACCCCTCCACTTT. It is translated as CASSARTDSPLHF.

The rearrangement joins TRBV28 to TRBJ1-5; D not resolved. Trimming cost V 4 bases and J 5 bases, with 9 bases left between them. The CDR3 length is 13 residues. CDR1 is MDHEN and CDR2 is SYDVKM in the germline V gene. CDR3 loop: CASSSGIDQPQHF. The CDR3 DNA is TGTGCCAGCAGTTCGGGGATCGATCAGCCCCAGCATTTT.

This chain uses TRBV5-4 with TRBJ1-3, with D perhaps matching TRBD1 (6 bases). The CDR3 has 15 amino acids. CDR1 SGHNT and CDR2 YYREEE come from the germline V gene (reference sequence). The germline V and J ends were trimmed by 5 bases and 4 bases, with 16 bases remaining between them. The CDR3 here is CASSLNQGIGNTIYF. CDR3 bases: TGTGCCAGCAGTCTTAACCAGGGGATCGGAAACACCATATATTTT.

The rearrangement uses TRBV6-1 and TRBJ2-7, with TRBD2 matching 7 bases. This CDR3 contains 15 residues. Per germline, CDR1 MNHNS and CDR2 SASEGT. Trimming removed 2 bases from V and 4 bases from J; junction bases left unmatched: 8. The CDR3 coding sequence is TGTGCCAGCAGTGAAATGTGGCAGGGACTATACGAGCAGTACTTC. The encoded protein is CASSEMWQGLYEQYF.

The rearrangement links TRBV30 to TRBJ1-5; possible D gene TRBD1, 5 bases. CDR3 length: 13 residues. CDR1 is GTSNPN and CDR2 is SVGIG in the germline V gene (reference sequence). V was pared by 0 bases and J by 7 bases, with 10 bases between. CDR3 sequence: CAWSVQARQPQHF. The CDR3 coding sequence is TGTGCCTGGAGTGTACAGGCTAGACAGCCCCAGCATTTT.

Worth noting for this clone: The identical CDR3 is also encoded by other nucleotide sequences in the sample. The V call is TRBV29-1, the J call TRBJ1-5, with D possibly matching TRBD1 (5 bases). This CDR3 has 12 amino acids. Germline assignment: CDR1 SQVTM and CDR2 ANQGSEA. Trimming shortened V by 6 bases and J by 4 bases, and 10 bases separated the two germline ends. CDR3 residues: CSVRDSNQPQHF. CDR3 coding DNA: TGCAGCGTCCGGGACTCAAATCAGCCCCAGCATTTT.

Only one count was recorded for this clone. The rearrangement uses TRBV9 and TRBJ1-2; D unclear. From germline, CDR1 is SGDLS and CDR2 YYNGEE. V was shortened by 4 bases and J by 0 bases, with 7 bases between the two germline ends. The CDR3 runs 13 residues. The CDR3: CASSPVANYGYTF. The CDR3 DNA sequence: TGTGCCAGCAGCCCTGTAGCTAACTATGGCTACACCTTC.

This rearrangement joins TRBV19 to TRBJ1-2, with 10 bases matching TRBD1. The CDR3 consists of 18 residues. V dropped 3 bases and J dropped 1; count of bases not matched to a gene: 11. Germline V lookup: CDR1 LNHDA, CDR2 SQIVND (reference sequence). DNA for the CDR3: TGTGCCAGTAGTATCATCCCGGGACAGGGGCACTTTAACTATGGCTACACCTTC. It is translated as CASSIIPGQGHFNYGYTF.

The sample holds one count of this clone. Relative to the germline gene, one junction end is altered; a read error may explain this. The J gene is TRBJ1-6, the V gene TRBV7-9; TRBD1 might be the D (5 bases). The CDR3 runs 15 residues. Germline V CDR1 and CDR2: SEHNR, FQNEAQ (reference sequence). The CDR3 loop reads CSSSLEGGVPSPLHF. CDR3 in DNA: TGTTCCAGCAGCTTAGAAGGAGGGGTTCCTTCACCCCTCCACTTT. Supplemented by reference TRBV7-9 and TRBJ1-6, the full variable domain reads DTGVSQNPRHKITKRGQNVTFRCDPISEHNRLYWYRQTLGQGPEFLTYFQNEAQLEKSRLLSDRFSAERPKGSFSTLEIQRTEQGDSAMYLCSSSLEGGVPSPLHFGNGTRLTVT.

There are a few counts of this clone. The gene calls are TRBV27 and TRBJ1-2, with D maybe TRBD1 (5 bases). The CDR3 totals 14 residues. Germline CDR1 is MNHEY and CDR2 is SMNVEV (reference sequence). Trimming took off 2 bases at V and 0 bases at J, with 7 bases between the two ends. The CDR3 nucleotides read TGTGCCAGCAGTTTAACAGGAGCTAACTATGGCTACACCTTC. It is translated as CASSLTGANYGYTF.

This clone occurred a few times. This same CDR3 is encoded by further DNA sequences in the sample. V is TRBV5-6 and J is TRBJ1-2; D gene ambiguous. Germline V gene sequence: CDR1 SGHDT, CDR2 YYEEEE. The V and J ends lost 0 bases and 0 bases respectively, with 6 bases between them. This CDR3 has 14 amino acids. The DNA of the CDR3 is TGTGCCAGCAGCTTGGTACGCGCTAACTATGGCTACACCTTC. The encoded protein is CASSLVRANYGYTF.

The genes are TRBV19 and TRBJ1-1; the match to TRBD1 covers 7 bases. J gave up 0 bases and V 3 bases, and 4 bases lay outside the gene matches. Germline V gene sequence: CDR1 LNHDA, CDR2 SQIVND (reference sequence). This CDR3 spans 15 amino acids. CDR3 nucleotides: TGTGCCAGTAGTATGGGGACAGCGATGAACACTGAAGCTTTCTTT. Residues: CASSMGTAMNTEAFF.

The V gene is TRBV5-1, the J gene TRBJ2-2; no clear D gene. V gave up 1 base and J gave up 2 bases, with 15 bases separating them. This CDR3 is 17 amino acids long. Germline V lookup: CDR1 SGHRS, CDR2 YFSETQ. CDR3 DNA sequence: TGCGCCAGCAGCTTGCATCGCGCGAGCACCAACACCGGGGAGCTGTTTTTT. This sequence encodes CASSLHRASTNTGELFF.

The rearrangement uses TRBV12-5 and TRBJ2-5, with TRBD2 matching over 9 bases. CDR3 length equals 15 residues. V was pared by 1 base and J by 4 bases, with 4 bases of the junction left unmatched. The germline V gene encodes CDR1 LGHNT and CDR2 FRNRAP. The DNA for the CDR3 is TGTGCTAGTGGTTTGGGCGGGAGGGCCGGAGAGACCCAGTACTTC. Its protein product is CASGLGGRAGETQYF.

Of note for this clone: An end of the junction differs from the germline gene, which may be a read error. This chain links TRBV7-9 with TRBJ1-3, with 9 positions matching TRBD1. CDR3 size: 19 residues. CDR1 is SEHNR and CDR2 is FQNEAQ in the germline V gene (reference sequence). The CDR3 loop reads CSSSSSGTGILSSGNTIYF. The DNA for the CDR3 is TGTTCCAGCAGCTCGTCCGGGACAGGGATTCTCAGCTCTGGAAACACCATATATTTT.

The chain joins TRBV6-5 to TRBJ1-1; D possibly corresponds to TRBD1 (6 bases). Trimming stripped 2 bases from V and 4 bases from J, with 11 bases between. The germline gives CDR1 MNHEY, CDR2 SVGAGI. This CDR3 contains 14 residues. The CDR3 reads CASSYRGSSTEAFF. In nucleotides, the CDR3 is TGTGCCAGCAGTTACAGGGGGAGCTCCACTGAAGCTTTCTTT.

This sequence joins TRBV5-6 and TRBJ1-3; D possibly corresponds to TRBD1 (5 bases). CDR1 is SGHDT, CDR2 YYEEEE, per germline. V gave up 2 bases and J gave up 4 bases, with 13 bases separating them. The CDR3 is made up of 15 amino acids. CDR3 sequence (DNA): TGTGCCAGCAGCTTAACTACAGGCCTCGGAAACACCATATATTTT. Translating gives CASSLTTGLGNTIYF.

The rearrangement joins TRBV28 to TRBJ2-7, with D possibly matching TRBD1 (6 bases). The V gene lost 5 bases and the J gene lost 1 base, with 15 bases spanning the gap. Germline-derived CDR1 and CDR2 are MDHEN and SYDVKM. The CDR3 runs 15 residues. CDR3 residues: CASSTPRGESYEQYF. CDR3 DNA sequence: TGTGCCAGCAGTACCCCCAGGGGCGAATCCTACGAGCAGTACTTC.